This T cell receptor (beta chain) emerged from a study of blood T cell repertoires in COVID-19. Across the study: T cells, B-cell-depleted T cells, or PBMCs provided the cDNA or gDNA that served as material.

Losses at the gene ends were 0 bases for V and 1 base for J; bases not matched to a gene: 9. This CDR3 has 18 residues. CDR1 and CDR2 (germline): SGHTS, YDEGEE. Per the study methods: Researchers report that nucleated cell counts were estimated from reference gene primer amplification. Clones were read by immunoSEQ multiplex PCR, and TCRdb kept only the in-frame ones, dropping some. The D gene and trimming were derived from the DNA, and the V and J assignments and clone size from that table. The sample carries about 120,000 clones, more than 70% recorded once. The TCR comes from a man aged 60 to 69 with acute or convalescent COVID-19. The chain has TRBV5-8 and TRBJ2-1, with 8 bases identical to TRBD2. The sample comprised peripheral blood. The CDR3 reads CASSLASSASGSYNEQFF. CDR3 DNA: TGTGCCAGCAGCTTGGCCAGTAGCGCTAGCGGGTCCTACAATGAGCAGTTCTTC.